Here is one T cell receptor beta chain with its context. These data originate in a study of blood T cells in healthy people across ages. The V segment lost 6 bases and the J segment 7 bases; nucleotides outside the gene matches: 14. The CDR3 runs to 16 residues. Germline V gene sequence: CDR1 SGHVS, CDR2 FNYEAQ. Through a sample-barcoded 5' primer and a J-beta primer mix, a second PCR was run for roughly 6 to 11 cycles. TCRdb reprocessed the 5' RACE reads with MiXCR, giving one entry per CDR3 protein. The sample includes hundreds of thousands of distinct CDR3 sequences, around 38% of them seen just once. Each individual donor underwent a draw of about 9.1 milliliters of peripheral blood.

This chain uses TRBV7-6 with TRBJ2-1; 8 bases are shared with TRBD2. The sample comprised blood. This receptor was identified in a man older than 75 in good health. CDR3 nucleotide sequence: TGTGCCAGCAGGCCGGAGGGGACTAGTGGGTTTAATGAGCAGTTCTTC. Protein product: CASRPEGTSGFNEQFF.